Listed below are T cell receptor beta chains from one sample, sequenced in a study of shared clonotypes between healthy human individuals. The assay was immunoSEQ multiplex PCR, and TCRdb's table has in-frame clones only and misses some. Of hundreds of thousands of clones in the sample, approximately 80% were seen once. Sequenced: PBMCs. These receptors all stem from a woman between 40 and 50 years old in good health. Some clones in this sample may be carry-over from other donors' samples. CDR3s include the opening cysteine and the closing phenylalanine or tryptophan. The D gene is left open where the match is weak. Clone sizes are given selectively: once, few, many, or a class where the clone is expanded.

d_call,v_call,j_call,clone_size,cdr3_aa,cdr3_nt
TRBD2,TRBV5-1,TRBJ2-1,.,CASSPGLGGDEQFF,TGCGCCAGCAGCCCGGGACTAGGAGGCGATGAGCAGTTCTTC
.,TRBV7-6,TRBJ1-1,.,CASSRWTVDTEAFF,TGTGCCAGCAGCCGATGGACAGTAGACACTGAAGCTTTCTTT
.,TRBV7-9,TRBJ2-2,.,CASSLGRAMNTGELFF,TGTGCCAGCAGCTTAGGCCGGGCGATGAACACCGGGGAGCTGTTTTTT
.,TRBV10-1,TRBJ1-5,.,CARAGVQPQHF,TGCGCCCGCGCAGGGGTTCAGCCCCAGCATTTT
TRBD2,TRBV6-1,TRBJ2-7,.,CASSVGTSGSGNF,TGTGCCAGCAGTGTCGGGACTAGCGGGAGTGGGAACTTC
TRBD2,TRBV2,TRBJ2-7,.,CASSVQRDSEQYF,TGTGCCAGCAGTGTCCAGCGGGATAGCGAGCAGTACTTC
.,TRBV30,TRBJ2-5,.,CAWGPGAQETQYF,TGTGCCTGGGGGCCTGGGGCCCAAGAGACCCAGTACTTC
.,TRBV28,TRBJ2-7,few,CASSRVGTLYEQYF,TGTGCCAGCAGCCGTGTCGGGACACTATACGAGCAGTACTTC
.,TRBV7-2,TRBJ2-3,.,CASSLALKLARASTDTQYF,TGTGCCAGCAGCTTAGCGCTAAAACTAGCAAGGGCTTCCACAGATACGCAGTATTTT
.,TRBV19,TRBJ1-1,once,CASSIRVTEAFF,TGTGCCAGTAGTATAAGGGTTACTGAAGCTTTCTTT
.,TRBV7-9,TRBJ2-7,.,CASSLAAHPTAYEQYF,TGTGCCAGCAGCTTAGCGGCCCACCCAACAGCCTACGAGCAGTACTTC
TRBD1,TRBV4-3,TRBJ1-2,.,CASSQEMGTGFTNYGYTF,TGCGCCAGCAGCCAAGAGATGGGGACAGGCTTTACTAACTATGGCTACACCTTC
.,TRBV10-3,TRBJ1-5,.,CAISESVSGNQPQHF,TGTGCCATCAGTGAGTCAGTGAGTGGCAATCAGCCCCAGCATTTT
.,TRBV7-8,TRBJ1-2,.,CASSLQWDGYTF,TGTGCCAGCAGCCTCCAATGGGATGGCTACACCTTC
.,TRBV6-5,TRBJ1-1,.,CASSPGPRNTEAFF,TGTGCCAGCAGTCCGGGACCCAGGAACACTGAAGCTTTCTTT
TRBD1,TRBV23-1,TRBJ1-1,few,CASKGDRGTEAFF,TGCGCCAGTAAAGGAGACAGGGGCACTGAAGCTTTCTTT
.,TRBV7-3,TRBJ2-7,.,CASSFALEGREQYF,TGTGCCAGCAGCTTCGCCCTAGAGGGTCGGGAGCAGTACTTC
.,TRBV30,TRBJ1-5,once,CAWSTGNNQPQHF,TGTGCCTGGAGTACAGGCAACAATCAGCCCCAGCATTTT
.,TRBV29-1,TRBJ1-1,once,CSVEAGTGEAFF,TGCAGCGTAGAAGCCGGGACGGGGGAAGCTTTCTTT
.,TRBV7-2,TRBJ2-3,many,CASSWERTFTDTQYF,TGTGCCAGCAGCTGGGAACGGACCTTCACAGATACGCAGTATTTT
TRBD2,TRBV7-2,TRBJ2-7,.,CASSLAWVAGGAYEQYF,TGTGCCAGCAGCTTAGCGTGGGTGGCGGGAGGGGCCTACGAGCAGTACTTC
TRBD2,TRBV7-3,TRBJ2-7,few,CASSRGTSGRNEQYF,TGTGCCAGCAGTCGCGGGACTAGCGGGAGGAACGAGCAGTACTTC
.,TRBV14,TRBJ2-7,.,CASSRQGTNEQYF,TGTGCCAGCAGCCGGCAGGGGACCAACGAGCAGTACTTC
.,TRBV29-1,TRBJ1-3,.,CSADLQGGNTIYF,TGCAGCGCTGACTTGCAGGGCGGGAACACCATATATTTT
.,TRBV5-1,TRBJ1-1,.,CASRWGETEAFF,TGCGCCAGCAGGTGGGGTGAGACTGAAGCTTTCTTT
TRBD2,TRBV10-3,TRBJ2-5,.,CATSGLAGGPGETQYF,TGTGCCACCTCGGGACTAGCGGGAGGGCCGGGAGAGACCCAGTACTTC
.,TRBV28,TRBJ1-4,.,CASSPRQGRGGGEKLFF,TGTGCCAGCAGTCCGCGGCAGGGCCGGGGAGGAGGTGAAAAACTGTTTTTT
.,TRBV9,TRBJ1-4,.,CASGARPGGANEKLFF,TGTGCCAGCGGCGCGAGGCCGGGCGGGGCTAATGAAAAACTGTTTTTT
.,TRBV28,TRBJ1-3,.,CASGGARAGNTIYF,TGTGCCAGCGGTGGGGCTCGGGCAGGAAACACCATATATTTT
.,TRBV2,TRBJ1-2,.,CASSEAGRTFYGYTF,TGTGCCAGCAGTGAAGCCGGCAGAACTTTCTATGGCTACACCTTC
.,TRBV21-1,TRBJ2-2,.,CASSKTFQASGSPGELFF,TGTGCCAGCAGCAAAACGTTTCAGGCTAGCGGGAGTCCCGGGGAGCTGTTTTTT
.,TRBV6-6,TRBJ1-1,few,CASRNPTVNTEAFF,TGTGCCAGCAGGAACCCGACGGTGAACACTGAAGCTTTCTTT
.,TRBV4-1,TRBJ2-7,once,CASSQAPGRTARTYEQYF,TGCGCCAGCAGCCAAGCGCCGGGTAGGACAGCCAGAACCTACGAGCAGTACTTC
TRBD2,TRBV19,TRBJ2-2,.,CASSVPSGSSAGELFF,TGTGCCAGTAGTGTCCCTAGCGGGAGCTCGGCCGGGGAGCTGTTTTTT
.,TRBV15,TRBJ2-4,.,CATSREPTGWQIQYF,TGTGCCACCAGCAGAGAACCCACCGGGTGGCAGATTCAGTACTTC
.,TRBV14,TRBJ2-7,.,CASSPSLVRFYEQYF,TGTGCCAGCAGCCCGTCCCTGGTCCGGTTCTACGAGCAGTACTTC
.,TRBV6-1,TRBJ2-7,.,CASGREESYEQYF,TGTGCCAGCGGGCGGGAAGAATCCTACGAGCAGTACTTC
TRBD1,TRBV5-6,TRBJ1-6,.,CASSTTGGGSPLHF,TGTGCCAGCAGCACGACAGGGGGCGGTTCACCCCTCCACTTT
.,TRBV13,TRBJ2-7,.,CASSEEGRQYF,TGTGCCAGCAGCGAGGAGGGCCGTCAGTACTTC
TRBD1,TRBV28,TRBJ2-7,.,CACRGTGVYEQYF,TGTGCCTGTAGAGGGACAGGAGTCTACGAGCAGTACTTC
TRBD2,TRBV4-3,TRBJ2-4,.,CASSQERTSGGIVAKNIQYF,TGCGCCAGCAGCCAAGAAAGGACTAGCGGGGGTATCGTAGCCAAAAACATTCAGTACTTC
.,TRBV18,TRBJ2-1,.,CASSPPRGAPGRDEQFF,TGTGCCAGCTCACCACCTCGAGGAGCCCCCGGCAGGGATGAGCAGTTCTTC
.,TRBV23-1,TRBJ2-7,.,CASSQEGDVSYEQYF,TGTGCCAGCAGCCAAGAAGGAGATGTATCCTACGAGCAGTACTTC
.,TRBV28,TRBJ2-3,.,CASSSPGYTDTQYF,TGTGCCAGCAGTTCCCCGGGATACACAGATACGCAGTATTTT
TRBD1,TRBV19,TRBJ1-5,few,CASSGTVSNQPQHF,TGTGCCAGTAGTGGGACAGTTAGCAATCAGCCCCAGCATTTT
TRBD2,TRBV18,TRBJ2-2,.,CASSTIMTSGSVSGELFF,TGTGCCAGCTCAACCATTATGACTAGCGGGAGTGTTTCGGGGGAGCTGTTTTTT
TRBD1,TRBV28,TRBJ2-1,.,CASSLRGTGMNEQFF,TGTGCCAGCAGTTTGCGTGGGACAGGGATGAATGAGCAGTTCTTC
TRBD1,TRBV7-3,TRBJ1-1,few,CASSLSPDRDSEAFF,TGTGCCAGCAGCCTATCCCCCGACAGGGATAGTGAAGCTTTCTTT
.,TRBV25-1,TRBJ2-3,.,CASSESTGAGDTQYF,TGTGCCAGCAGTGAATCGACGGGCGCGGGAGATACGCAGTATTTT
.,TRBV9,TRBJ2-3,.,CASSVVPTPEVGTQYF,TGTGCCAGCAGCGTAGTCCCGACGCCCGAGGTGGGTACGCAGTATTTT
.,TRBV7-9,TRBJ1-1,.,CASKKNTEAFF,TGTGCCAGCAAAAAAAACACTGAAGCTTTCTTT
TRBD1,TRBV18,TRBJ2-5,.,CASSPSGTGIQETQYF,TGTGCCAGCTCACCCTCCGGGACAGGGATTCAAGAGACCCAGTACTTC
.,TRBV18,TRBJ1-1,.,CASSVATGDTEAFF,TGTGCCAGCTCCGTGGCAACAGGCGACACTGAAGCTTTCTTT
.,TRBV5-6,TRBJ2-1,few,CASSWMSSYNEQFF,TGTGCCAGCAGCTGGATGAGCTCCTACAATGAGCAGTTCTTC
.,TRBV5-1,TRBJ2-7,.,CASSLGAGVYYEQYF,TGCGCCAGCAGCTTGGGGGCAGGGGTCTACTACGAGCAGTACTTC